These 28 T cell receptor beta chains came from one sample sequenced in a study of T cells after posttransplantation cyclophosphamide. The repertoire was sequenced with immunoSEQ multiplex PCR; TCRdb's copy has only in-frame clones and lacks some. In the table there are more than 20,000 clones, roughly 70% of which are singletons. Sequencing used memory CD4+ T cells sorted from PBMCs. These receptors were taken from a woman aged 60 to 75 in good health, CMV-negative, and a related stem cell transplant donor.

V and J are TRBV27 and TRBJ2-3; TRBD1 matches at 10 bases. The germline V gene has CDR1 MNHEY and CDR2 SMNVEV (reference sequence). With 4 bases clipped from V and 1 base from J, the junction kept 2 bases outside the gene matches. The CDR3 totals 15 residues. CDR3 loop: CASSWDRGGTDTQYF. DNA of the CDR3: TGTGCCAGCAGTTGGGACAGGGGTGGCACAGATACGCAGTATTTT.

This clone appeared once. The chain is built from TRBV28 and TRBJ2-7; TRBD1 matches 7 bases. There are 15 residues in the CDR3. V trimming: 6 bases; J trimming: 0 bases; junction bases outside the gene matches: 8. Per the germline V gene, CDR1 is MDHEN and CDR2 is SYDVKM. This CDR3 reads CASSRAAGGSYEQYF. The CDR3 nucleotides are TGTGCCAGCAGCCGTGCGGCAGGGGGCTCCTACGAGCAGTACTTC.

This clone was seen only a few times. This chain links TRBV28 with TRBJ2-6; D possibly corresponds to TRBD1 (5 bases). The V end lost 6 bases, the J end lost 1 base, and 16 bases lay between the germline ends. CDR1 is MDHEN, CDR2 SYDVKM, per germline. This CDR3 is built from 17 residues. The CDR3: CASRAPGIWSGANVLTF. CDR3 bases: TGTGCCAGCAGGGCACCAGGGATCTGGTCTGGGGCCAACGTCCTGACTTTC.

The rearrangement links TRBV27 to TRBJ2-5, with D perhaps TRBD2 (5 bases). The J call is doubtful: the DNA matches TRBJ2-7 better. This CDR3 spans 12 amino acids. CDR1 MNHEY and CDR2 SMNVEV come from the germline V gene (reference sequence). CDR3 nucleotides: TGTGCCAGCAGTTTTAGAGGGTCCGAGCAGTACTTC. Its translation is CASSFRGSEQYF.

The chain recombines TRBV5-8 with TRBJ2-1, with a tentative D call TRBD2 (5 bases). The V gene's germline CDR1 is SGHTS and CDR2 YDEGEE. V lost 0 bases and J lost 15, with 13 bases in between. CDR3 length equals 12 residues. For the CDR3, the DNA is TGTGCCAGCAGCTTGGCCTCGCGGGCCCTGTTCTTC. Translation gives CASSLASRALFF.

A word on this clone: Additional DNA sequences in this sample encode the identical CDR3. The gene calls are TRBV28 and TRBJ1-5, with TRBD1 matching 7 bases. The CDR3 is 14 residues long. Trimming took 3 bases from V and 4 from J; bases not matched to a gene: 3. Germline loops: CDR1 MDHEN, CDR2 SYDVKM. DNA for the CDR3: TGTGCCAGCAGTTTGGAACAGGGGAATCAGCCCCAGCATTTT. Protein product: CASSLEQGNQPQHF.

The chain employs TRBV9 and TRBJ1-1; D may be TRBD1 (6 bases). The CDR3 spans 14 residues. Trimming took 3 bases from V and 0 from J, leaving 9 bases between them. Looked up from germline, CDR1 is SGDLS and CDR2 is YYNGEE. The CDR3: CASSAGQMNTEAFF. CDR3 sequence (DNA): TGTGCCAGCAGCGCGGGACAAATGAACACTGAAGCTTTCTTT. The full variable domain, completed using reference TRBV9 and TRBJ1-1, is DSGVTQTPKHLITATGQRVTLRCSPRSGDLSVYWYQQSLDQGLQFLIQYYNGEERAKGNILERFSAQQFPDLHSELNLSSLELGDSALYFCASSAGQMNTEAFFGQGTRLTVV.

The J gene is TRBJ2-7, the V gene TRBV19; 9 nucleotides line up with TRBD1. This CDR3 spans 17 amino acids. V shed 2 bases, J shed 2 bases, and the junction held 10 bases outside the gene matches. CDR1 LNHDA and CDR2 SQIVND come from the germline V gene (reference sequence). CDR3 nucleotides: TGTGCCAGTAGTATAAGGGCCACAGGGGGCGCCGCCTACGAGCAGTACTTC. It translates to CASSIRATGGAAYEQYF. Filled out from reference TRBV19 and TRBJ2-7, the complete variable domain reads DGGITQSPKYLFRKEGQNVTLSCEQNLNHDAMYWYRQDPGQGLRLIYYSQIVNDFQKGDIAEGYSVSREKKESFPLTVTSAQKNPTAFYLCASSIRATGGAAYEQYFGPGTRLTVT.

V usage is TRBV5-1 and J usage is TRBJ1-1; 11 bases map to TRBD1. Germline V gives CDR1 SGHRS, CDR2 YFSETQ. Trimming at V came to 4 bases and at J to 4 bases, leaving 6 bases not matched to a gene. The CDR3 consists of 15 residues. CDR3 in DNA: TGCGCCAGCAGCCTACGGACAGGGGGCTTCACTGAAGCTTTCTTT. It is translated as CASSLRTGGFTEAFF. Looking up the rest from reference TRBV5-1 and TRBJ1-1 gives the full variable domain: KAGVTQTPRYLIKTRGQQVTLSCSPISGHRSVSWYQQTPGQGLQFLFEYFSETQRNKGNFPGRFSGRQFSNSRSEMNVSTLELGDSALYLCASSLRTGGFTEAFFGQGTRLTVV.

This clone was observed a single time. The CDR3 DNA reads TGTGCCTGGAGTGTCAGTATAAGCAATCAGCCCCAGCATTTT. Its translation: CAWSVSISNQPQHF. The rearrangement uses TRBV30 and TRBJ1-5, with D unresolved. The CDR3 runs 14 residues. Trimming removed 0 bases at V and 1 base at J, with 7 bases between. The germline V gene has CDR1 GTSNPN and CDR2 SVGIG (reference sequence).

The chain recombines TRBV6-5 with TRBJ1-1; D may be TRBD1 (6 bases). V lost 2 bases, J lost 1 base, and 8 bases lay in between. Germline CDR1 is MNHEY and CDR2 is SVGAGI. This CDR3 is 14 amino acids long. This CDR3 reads CASSYGGANTEAFF. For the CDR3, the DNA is TGTGCCAGCAGTTACGGGGGCGCGAACACTGAAGCTTTCTTT.

CDR3 coding DNA: TGTGCCAGCAGCTTGACTAGCGGGAACACAGATACGCAGTATTTT. It is translated as CASSLTSGNTDTQYF. J is TRBJ2-3 and V is TRBV5-4; 10 bases match TRBD2. J gave up 2 bases and V 1 base, and 1 base lay outside the gene matches. The CDR3 extends over 15 amino acids. Germline CDR1 is SGHNT and CDR2 is YYREEE (reference sequence).

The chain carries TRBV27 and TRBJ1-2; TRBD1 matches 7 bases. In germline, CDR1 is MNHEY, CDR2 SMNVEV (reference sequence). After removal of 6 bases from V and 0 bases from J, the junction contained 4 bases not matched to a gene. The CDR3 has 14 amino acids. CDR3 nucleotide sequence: TGTGCCAGCAGACGGGACAGAACTAACTATGGCTACACCTTC. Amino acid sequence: CASRRDRTNYGYTF.

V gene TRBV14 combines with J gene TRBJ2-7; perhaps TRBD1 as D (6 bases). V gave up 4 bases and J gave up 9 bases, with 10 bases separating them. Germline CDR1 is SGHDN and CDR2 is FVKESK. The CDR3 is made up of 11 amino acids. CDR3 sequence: CASSPGVRQYF. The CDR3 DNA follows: TGTGCCAGCAGCCCAGGGGTGAGGCAGTACTTC.

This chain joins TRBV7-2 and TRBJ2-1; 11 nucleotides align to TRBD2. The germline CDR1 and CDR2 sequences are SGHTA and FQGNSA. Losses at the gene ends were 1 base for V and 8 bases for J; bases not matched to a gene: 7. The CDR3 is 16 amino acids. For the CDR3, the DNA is TGTGCCAGCAGCTTAGGGCTAGCGGGGGGCAGGTATGAGCAGTTCTTC. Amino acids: CASSLGLAGGRYEQFF. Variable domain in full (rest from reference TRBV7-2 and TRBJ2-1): GAGVSQSPSNKVTEKGKDVELRCDPISGHTALYWYRQSLGQGLEFLIYFQGNSAPDKSGLPSDRFSAERTGGSVSTLTIQRTQQEDSAVYLCASSLGLAGGRYEQFFGPGTRLTVL.

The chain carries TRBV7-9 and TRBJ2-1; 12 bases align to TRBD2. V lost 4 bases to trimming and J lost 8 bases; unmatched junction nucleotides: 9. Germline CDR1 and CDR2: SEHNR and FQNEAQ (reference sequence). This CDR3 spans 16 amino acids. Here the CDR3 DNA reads TGTGCCAGCAGCTACATCACTAGCGGGAGGTGGTATGAGCAGTTCTTC. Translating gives CASSYITSGRWYEQFF. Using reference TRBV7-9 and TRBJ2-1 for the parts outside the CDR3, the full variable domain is DTGVSQNPRHKITKRGQNVTFRCDPISEHNRLYWYRQTLGQGPEFLTYFQNEAQLEKSRLLSDRFSAERPKGSFSTLEIQRTEQGDSAMYLCASSYITSGRWYEQFFGPGTRLTVL.

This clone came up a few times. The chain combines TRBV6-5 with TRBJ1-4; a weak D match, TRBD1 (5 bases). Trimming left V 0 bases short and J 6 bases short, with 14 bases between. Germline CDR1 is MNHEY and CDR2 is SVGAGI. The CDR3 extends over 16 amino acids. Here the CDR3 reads CASSYSSTVADEKLFF. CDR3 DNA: TGTGCCAGCAGTTACTCTTCGACAGTGGCAGATGAAAAACTGTTTTTT.

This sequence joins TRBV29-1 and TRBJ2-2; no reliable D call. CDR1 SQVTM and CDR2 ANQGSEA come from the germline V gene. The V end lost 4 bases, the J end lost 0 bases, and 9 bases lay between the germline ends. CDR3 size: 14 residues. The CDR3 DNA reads TGCAGCGTTGCCTCCCTCGCGAACACCGGGGAGCTGTTTTTT. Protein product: CSVASLANTGELFF.

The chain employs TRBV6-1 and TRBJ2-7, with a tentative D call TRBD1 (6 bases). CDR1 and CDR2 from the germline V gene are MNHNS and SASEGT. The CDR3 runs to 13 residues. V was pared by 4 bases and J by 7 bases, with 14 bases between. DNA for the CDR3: TGTGCCAGCAGTGGTACAGGGACGGGAGAGCAGTACTTC. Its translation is CASSGTGTGEQYF.

The CDR3 nucleotides are TGTGCCAGCAGCTTAGGGTCAGTCCGGGGAGGCATTCAGTACTTC. Its protein product is CASSLGSVRGGIQYF. The chain carries TRBV11-2 and TRBJ2-4; D perhaps matches TRBD2 (6 bases). The CDR3 covers 15 residues. Germline V gives CDR1 SGHAT, CDR2 FQNNGV. With 1 base removed from V and 9 bases from J, the gap between germline ends came to 16 bases.

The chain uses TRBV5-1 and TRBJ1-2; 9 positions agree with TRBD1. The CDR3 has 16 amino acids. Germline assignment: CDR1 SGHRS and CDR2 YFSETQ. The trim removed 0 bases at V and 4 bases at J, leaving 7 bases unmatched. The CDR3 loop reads CASSLEGQGRGYGYTF. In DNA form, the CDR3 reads TGCGCCAGCAGCTTGGAGGGACAGGGTAGAGGCTATGGCTACACCTTC.

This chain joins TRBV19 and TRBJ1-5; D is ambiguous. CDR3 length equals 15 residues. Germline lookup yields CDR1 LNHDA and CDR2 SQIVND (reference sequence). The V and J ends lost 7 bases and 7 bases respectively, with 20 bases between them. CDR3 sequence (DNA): TGTGCCAGTAAATTTCTCTACCAATCATGGCAGCCCCAGCATTTT. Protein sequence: CASKFLYQSWQPQHF.

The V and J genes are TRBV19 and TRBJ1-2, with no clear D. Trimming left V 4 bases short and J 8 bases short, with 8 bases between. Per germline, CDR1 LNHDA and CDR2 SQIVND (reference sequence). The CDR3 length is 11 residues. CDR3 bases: TGTGCCAGTAGTACAGCGGGGGGCTACACCTTC. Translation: CASSTAGGYTF.

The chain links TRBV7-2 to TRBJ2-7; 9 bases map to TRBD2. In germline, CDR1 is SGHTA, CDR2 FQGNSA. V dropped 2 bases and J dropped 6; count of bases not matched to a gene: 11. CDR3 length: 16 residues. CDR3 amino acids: CASSLTVGAGGGEQYF. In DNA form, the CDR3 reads TGTGCCAGCAGCTTAACAGTGGGAGCGGGGGGAGGCGAGCAGTACTTC.

CDR3 sequence (DNA): TGTGCCAGCTCTCCTGGAGACACAGATACGCAGTATTTT. As protein: CASSPGDTDTQYF. V usage is TRBV18 and J usage is TRBJ2-3; D remains ambiguous. Per the germline V gene, CDR1 is KGHSH and CDR2 is LQKENI. The CDR3 totals 13 residues. With 6 bases removed from V and 2 bases from J, the gap between germline ends came to 9 bases.

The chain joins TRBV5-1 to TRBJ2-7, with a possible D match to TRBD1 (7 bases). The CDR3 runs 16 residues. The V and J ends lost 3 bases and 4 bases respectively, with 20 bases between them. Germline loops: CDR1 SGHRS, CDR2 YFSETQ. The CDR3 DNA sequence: TGCGCCAGCAGCTCGGAGGGGGCGCAAAACCTATACGAGCAGTACTTC. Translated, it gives CASSSEGAQNLYEQYF. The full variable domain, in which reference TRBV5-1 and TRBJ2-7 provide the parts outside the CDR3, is KAGVTQTPRYLIKTRGQQVTLSCSPISGHRSVSWYQQTPGQGLQFLFEYFSETQRNKGNFPGRFSGRQFSNSRSEMNVSTLELGDSALYLCASSSEGAQNLYEQYFGPGTRLTVT.

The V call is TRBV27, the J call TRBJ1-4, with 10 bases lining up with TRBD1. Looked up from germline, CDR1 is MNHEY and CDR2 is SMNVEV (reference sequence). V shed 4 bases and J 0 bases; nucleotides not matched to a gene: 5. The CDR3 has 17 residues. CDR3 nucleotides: TGTGCCAGCAGTTCCGACAGGGGGCAAACAACTAATGAAAAACTGTTTTTT. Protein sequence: CASSSDRGQTTNEKLFF.

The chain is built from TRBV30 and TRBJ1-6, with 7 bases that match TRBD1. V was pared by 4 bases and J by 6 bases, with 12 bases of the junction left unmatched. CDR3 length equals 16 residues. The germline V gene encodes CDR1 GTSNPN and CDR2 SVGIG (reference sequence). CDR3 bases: TGTGCCTGGAAGACAGGGTTACCGGCCCTTAATTCACCCCTCCACTTT. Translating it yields CAWKTGLPALNSPLHF. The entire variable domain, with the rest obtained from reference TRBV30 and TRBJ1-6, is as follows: SQTIHQWPATLVQPVGSPLSLECTVEGTSNPNLYWYRQAAGRGLQLLFYSVGIGQISSEVPQNLSASRPQDRQFILSSKKLLLSDSGFYLCAWKTGLPALNSPLHFGNGTRLTVT.